This T cell receptor beta chain was sequenced in a study of cytomegalovirus exposure and HLA in healthy donors. Findings of the study overall: An analysis done earlier found most TCR beta V segments productive about 90% or about 30% of the time. Diagnosis of cytomegalovirus status made by the classifier reportedly showed high specificity and sensitivity. Many donors shared some public TCRs, even though most TCR sequences were rare.

60 Vbeta and 13 Jbeta primers were used in PCR. The repertoire was sequenced with immunoSEQ multiplex PCR; TCRdb's copy has only in-frame clones and lacks some. The profile shows 100,000 to 120,000 clones, 80% of them singletons. CDR3 length: 14 amino acids. Germline-derived CDR1 and CDR2 are SEHNR and FQNEAQ (reference sequence). Trimming stripped 5 bases from V and 6 bases from J, with 16 bases between. A word on this clone: Its specificity is not known.

The sequence derives from a woman aged 55-70 years in good health and CMV-seropositive. The specimen sequenced was PBMCs. The genes are TRBV7-9 and TRBJ1-2; weak D call: TRBD1 (6 bases). The CDR3 DNA reads TGTGCCAGCAGCAACGAACAGGGCTGGAATGGCTACACCTTC. It translates to CASSNEQGWNGYTF.